Described below is a single T cell receptor (beta chain) sequence and its context. TCR beta VDJ and CDR3 were profiled, and genomic DNA was the template. TCRdb used MiXCR to reprocess the reads, holding one entry per CDR3 protein. This table holds under 200,000 distinct CDR3 sequences, 60% to 80% found once. The V segment lost 4 bases and the J segment 4 bases; nucleotides outside the gene matches: 2. The CDR3 has 12 amino acids. Germline-derived CDR1 and CDR2 are DFQATT and SNEGSKA (reference sequence). Previously, flow cytometry had revealed CD8+CD57+ cell expansion in the patients chosen for sequencing. All participating patients were living with severe acquired aplastic anemia. Blood samples were obtained from patients who had received no prior therapy. This sample was included in a study of CD8+CD57+ T cells in acquired aplastic anemia. Study-level information: DNA per sorted CD4+ or CD8+ sample ranged about 0.18 to 30 ug, averaging around 3 ug.

The chain links TRBV20-1 to TRBJ1-2; 8 nucleotides agree with TRBD1. The sample consisted of sorted CD4+, CD8+, or CD8+CD57+ T cells (not recorded which) from PBMCs. This clonotype originated in a human donor with aplastic anemia. The CDR3 nucleotides read TGCAGTGCTAATCAGGGGGCCTATGGCTACACCTTC. Protein product: CSANQGAYGYTF.